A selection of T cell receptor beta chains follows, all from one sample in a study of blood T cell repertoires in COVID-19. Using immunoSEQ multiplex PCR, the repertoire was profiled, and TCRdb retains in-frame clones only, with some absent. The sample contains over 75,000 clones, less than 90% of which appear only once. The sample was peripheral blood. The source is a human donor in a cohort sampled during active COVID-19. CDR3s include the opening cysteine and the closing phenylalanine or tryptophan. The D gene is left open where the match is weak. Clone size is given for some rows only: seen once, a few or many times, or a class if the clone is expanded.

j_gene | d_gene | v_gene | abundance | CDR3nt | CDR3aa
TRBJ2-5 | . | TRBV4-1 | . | TGCGCCAGCAGCCAAGGAGACAGAGACCAAGAGACCCAGTACTTC | CASSQGDRDQETQYF
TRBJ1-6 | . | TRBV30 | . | TGTGCCTGGAGTGTAGCCGGGTCTAATTCACCCCTCCACTTT | CAWSVAGSNSPLHF
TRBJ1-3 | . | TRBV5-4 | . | TGTGCCAGCAGCTTGCCACAAACCTCTGGAAACACCATATATTTT | CASSLPQTSGNTIYF
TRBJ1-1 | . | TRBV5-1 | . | TGCGCCAGCAGCCCGACAACCACCGGTGAAGCTTTCTTT | CASSPTTTGEAFF
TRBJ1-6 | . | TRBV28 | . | TGTGCCAGCAGTTTAATGGAAGGGGTTAATTCACCCCTCCACTTT | CASSLMEGVNSPLHF
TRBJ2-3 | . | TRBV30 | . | TGTGCCTGGACCCTGGACAGTAGCACAGATACGCAGTATTTT | CAWTLDSSTDTQYF
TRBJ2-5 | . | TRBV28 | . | TGTGCCAGCATGGAGGGGGCTCTGGAGACCCAGTACTTC | CASMEGALETQYF
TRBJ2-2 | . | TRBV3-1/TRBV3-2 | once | TGTGCCAGCAGCCAAAGCATTCCGGGATCCCCAAACGGGGAGCTGTTTTTT | CASSQSIPGSPNGELFF
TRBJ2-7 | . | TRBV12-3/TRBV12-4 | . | TGTGCCAGCAGTTTACAGGGAACCTACGAGCAGTACTTC | CASSLQGTYEQYF
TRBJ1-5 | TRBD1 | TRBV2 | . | TGTGCCAGCAGTGAAAACAGGGGGCTGGGTCAGCCCCAGCATTTT | CASSENRGLGQPQHF
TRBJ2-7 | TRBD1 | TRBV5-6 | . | TGTGCCAGCAGCTCGGTTACTAGACAGGGTCTATTCTACGAGCAGTACTTC | CASSSVTRQGLFYEQYF
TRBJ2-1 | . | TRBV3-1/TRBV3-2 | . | TGTGCCAGCAGCCAAGTTCCAGGGGGGAGCGGTATCCGAAATGAGCAGTTCTTC | CASSQVPGGSGIRNEQFF